This T cell receptor beta chain was observed in a study of blood T cells in healthy people across ages. General observations from the study: Fewer expanded clones and more diversity marked long-lived versus aged donors. Diversity estimates from one million T cells were considered underestimates. For the donors, CMV status was unknown and possibly confounded expanded clonotype changes. Diversity of TCR beta correlated strongly with naive T cell percentage.

The use of a sample-barcoded 5' primer and a J-beta primer mix characterized a second PCR of about 7 to 12 cycles. One entry per CDR3 protein, called by TCRdb with MiXCR from the 5' RACE reads. The table includes some 860,000 distinct CDR3 sequences, roughly 50% detected once. From germline, CDR1 is ENHRY and CDR2 SYGVKD. The CDR3 sequence is 17 residues long. Worth noting for this clonotype: Its target is unknown. The germline gene is not matched at one end of the junction; a read error may be the cause.

The specimen was blood. V gene TRBV10-3 combines with J gene TRBJ1-1, with D perhaps matching TRBD1 (6 bases). The TCR was taken from a man aged 35 to 55 in good health. CDR3 in DNA: TGTGACATCAAATCCGACAGGACTGCTGCCTTGAACACTGAGGCTTTCTTT. Translating gives CDIKSDRTAALNTEAFF.